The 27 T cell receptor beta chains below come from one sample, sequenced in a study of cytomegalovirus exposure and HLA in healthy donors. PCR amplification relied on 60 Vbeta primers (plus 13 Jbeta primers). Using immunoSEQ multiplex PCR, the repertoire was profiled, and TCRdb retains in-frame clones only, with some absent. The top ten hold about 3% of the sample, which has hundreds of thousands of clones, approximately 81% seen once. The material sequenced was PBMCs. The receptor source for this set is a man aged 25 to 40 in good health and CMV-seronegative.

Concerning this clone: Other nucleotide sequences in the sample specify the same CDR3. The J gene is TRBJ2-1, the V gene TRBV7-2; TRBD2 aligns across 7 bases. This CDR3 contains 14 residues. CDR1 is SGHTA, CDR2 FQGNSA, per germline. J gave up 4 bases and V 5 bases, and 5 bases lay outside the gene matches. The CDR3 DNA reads TGTGCCAGCAGCCCCGGGGGGTTGTACAATGAGCAGTTCTTC. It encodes CASSPGGLYNEQFF.

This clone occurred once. CDR3 bases: TGTGCCAGCAGCGTGACAGGGTTCCCTCCTTACGATCAAGAGACCCAGTACTTC. Translating it yields CASSVTGFPPYDQETQYF. J is TRBJ2-5 and V is TRBV7-2; 7 bases are a match to TRBD1. The CDR3 totals 18 residues. CDR1 and CDR2 from the germline V gene are SGHTA and FQGNSA. V was pared by 5 bases and J by 2 bases, with 17 bases of the junction left unmatched.

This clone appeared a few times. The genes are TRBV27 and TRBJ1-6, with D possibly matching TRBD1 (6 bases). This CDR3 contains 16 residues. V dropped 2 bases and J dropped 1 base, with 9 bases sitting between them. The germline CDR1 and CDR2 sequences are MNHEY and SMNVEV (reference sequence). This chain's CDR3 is CASSLGQLSYNSPLHF. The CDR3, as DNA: TGTGCCAGCAGTTTAGGACAGCTTTCCTATAATTCACCCCTCCACTTT.

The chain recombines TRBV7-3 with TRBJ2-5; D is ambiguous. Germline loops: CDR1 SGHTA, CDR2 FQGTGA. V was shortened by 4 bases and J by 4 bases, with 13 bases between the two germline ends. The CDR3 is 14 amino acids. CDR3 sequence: CASSYKGGGETQYF. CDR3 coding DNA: TGTGCCAGCAGCTATAAAGGCGGCGGAGAGACCCAGTACTTC. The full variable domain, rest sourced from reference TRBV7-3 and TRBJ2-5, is GAGVSQTPSNKVTEKGKYVELRCDPISGHTALYWYRQSLGQGPEFLIYFQGTGAADDSGLPNDRFFAVRPEGSVSTLKIQRTERGDSAVYLCASSYKGGGETQYFGPGTRLLVL.

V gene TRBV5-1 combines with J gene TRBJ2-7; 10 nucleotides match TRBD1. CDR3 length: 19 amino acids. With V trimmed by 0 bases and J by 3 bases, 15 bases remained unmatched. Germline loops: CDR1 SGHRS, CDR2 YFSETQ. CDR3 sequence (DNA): TGCGCCAGCAGCTTGGCCTTTAGGGATTGGGGACAGGGGTTCTACGAGCAGTACTTC. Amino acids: CASSLAFRDWGQGFYEQYF.

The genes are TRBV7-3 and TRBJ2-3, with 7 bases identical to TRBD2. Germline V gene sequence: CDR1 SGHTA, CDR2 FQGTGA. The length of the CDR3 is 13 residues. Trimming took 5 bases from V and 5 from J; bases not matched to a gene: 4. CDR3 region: CASSLQRGDTQYF. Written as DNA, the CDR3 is TGTGCCAGCAGCCTACAGCGGGGAGATACGCAGTATTTT.

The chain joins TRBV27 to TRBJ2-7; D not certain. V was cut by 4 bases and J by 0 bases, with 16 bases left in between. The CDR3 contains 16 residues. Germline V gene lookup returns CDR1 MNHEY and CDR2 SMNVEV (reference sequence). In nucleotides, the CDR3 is TGTGCCAGCAGTTCCGACCCTTCTAGGAGCTCCTACGAGCAGTACTTC. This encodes CASSSDPSRSSYEQYF.

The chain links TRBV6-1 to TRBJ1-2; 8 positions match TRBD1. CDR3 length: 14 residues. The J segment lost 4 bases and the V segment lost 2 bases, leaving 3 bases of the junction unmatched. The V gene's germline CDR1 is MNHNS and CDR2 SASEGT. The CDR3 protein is CASSERDRSYGYTF. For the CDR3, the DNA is TGTGCCAGCAGTGAAAGGGACAGGAGCTATGGCTACACCTTC.

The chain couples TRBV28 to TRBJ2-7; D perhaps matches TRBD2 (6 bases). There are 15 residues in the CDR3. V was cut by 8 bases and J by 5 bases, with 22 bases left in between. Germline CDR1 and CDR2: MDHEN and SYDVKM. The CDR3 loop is CASVRTTGTWNEQYF. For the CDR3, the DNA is TGTGCCAGCGTCAGAACGACCGGGACTTGGAACGAGCAGTACTTC.

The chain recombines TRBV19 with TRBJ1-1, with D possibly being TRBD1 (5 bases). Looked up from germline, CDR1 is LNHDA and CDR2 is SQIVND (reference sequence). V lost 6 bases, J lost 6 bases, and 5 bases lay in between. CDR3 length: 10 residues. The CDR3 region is CASRGPEAFF. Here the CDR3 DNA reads TGTGCCAGTAGGGGGCCTGAAGCTTTCTTT. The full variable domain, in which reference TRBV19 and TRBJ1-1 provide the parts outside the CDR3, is DGGITQSPKYLFRKEGQNVTLSCEQNLNHDAMYWYRQDPGQGLRLIYYSQIVNDFQKGDIAEGYSVSREKKESFPLTVTSAQKNPTAFYLCASRGPEAFFGQGTRLTVV.

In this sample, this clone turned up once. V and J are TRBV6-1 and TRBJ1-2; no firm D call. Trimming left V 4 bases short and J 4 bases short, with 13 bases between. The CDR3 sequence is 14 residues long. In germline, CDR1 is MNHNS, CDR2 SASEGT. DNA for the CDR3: TGTGCCAGCAGTGTTCGCAGTACGGGCTATGGCTACACCTTC. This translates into CASSVRSTGYGYTF.

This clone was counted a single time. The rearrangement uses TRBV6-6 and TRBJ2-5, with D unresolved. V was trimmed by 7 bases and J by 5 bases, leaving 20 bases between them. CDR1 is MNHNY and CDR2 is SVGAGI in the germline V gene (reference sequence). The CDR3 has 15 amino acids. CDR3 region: CASTSPGREAETQYF. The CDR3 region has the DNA TGTGCCAGCACCTCCCCCGGCAGAGAGGCGGAGACCCAGTACTTC.

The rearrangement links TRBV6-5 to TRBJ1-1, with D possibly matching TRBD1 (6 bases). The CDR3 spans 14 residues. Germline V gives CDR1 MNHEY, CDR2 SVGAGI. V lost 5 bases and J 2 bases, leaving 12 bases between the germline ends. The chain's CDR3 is CASSLTGFNTEAFF. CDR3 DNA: TGTGCCAGCAGTCTTACAGGGTTCAACACTGAAGCTTTCTTT.

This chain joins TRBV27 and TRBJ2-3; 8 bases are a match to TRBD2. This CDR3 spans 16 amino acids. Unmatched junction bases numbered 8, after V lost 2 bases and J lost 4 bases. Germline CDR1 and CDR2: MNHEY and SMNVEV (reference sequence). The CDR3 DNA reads TGTGCCAGCAGTTTAGTTAGAACTAGCGGACCAGATACGCAGTATTTT. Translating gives CASSLVRTSGPDTQYF.

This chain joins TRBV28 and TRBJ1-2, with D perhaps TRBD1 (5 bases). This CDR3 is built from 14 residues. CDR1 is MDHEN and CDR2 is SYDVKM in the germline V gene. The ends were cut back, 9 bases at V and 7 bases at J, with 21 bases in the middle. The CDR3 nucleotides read TGTGCCAGTCAAACCGACGGGGGATTGGGTGGCTACACCTTC. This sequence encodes CASQTDGGLGGYTF.

The CDR3 DNA reads as TGTGCCAGCAGCGTAGTATACAATACGAACACTGAAGCTTTCTTT. As protein: CASSVVYNTNTEAFF. The chain uses TRBV9 and TRBJ1-1; D not certain. Trimming took 0 bases from V and 1 from J, leaving 10 bases between them. The CDR3 sequence is 15 residues long. Germline CDR1 reads SGDLS; CDR2 reads YYNGEE.

In nucleotides, the CDR3 is TGTGCCAGTAGTGTCTTAACAGGGGGGGGCACTGAAGCTTTCTTT. Amino acids: CASSVLTGGGTEAFF. The chain recombines TRBV19 with TRBJ1-1; 8 bases map to TRBD1. The ends lost 5 bases at V and 4 bases at J; junction bases unmatched: 9. Germline values: CDR1 LNHDA, CDR2 SQIVND (reference sequence). The CDR3 is made up of 15 amino acids.

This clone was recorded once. The CDR3 sequence is CASSVSLGSLIYEQYF. The CDR3 nucleotides are TGTGCCAGCAGCGTAAGTCTTGGGAGCCTCATCTACGAGCAGTACTTC. V usage is TRBV9 and J usage is TRBJ2-7, with a weak D call TRBD2 (5 bases). V gave up 1 base and J gave up 3 bases, with 17 bases separating them. CDR1 SGDLS and CDR2 YYNGEE come from the germline V gene. The CDR3 is made up of 16 amino acids.

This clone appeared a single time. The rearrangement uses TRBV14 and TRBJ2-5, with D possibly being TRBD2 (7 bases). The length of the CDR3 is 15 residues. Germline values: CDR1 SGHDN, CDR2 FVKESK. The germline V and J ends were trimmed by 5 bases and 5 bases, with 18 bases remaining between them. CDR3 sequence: CASSNPEGGTETQYF. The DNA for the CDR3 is TGTGCCAGCAGCAACCCCGAGGGGGGGACGGAGACCCAGTACTTC. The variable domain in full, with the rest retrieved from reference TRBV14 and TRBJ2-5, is EAGVTQFPSHSVIEKGQTVTLRCDPISGHDNLYWYRRVMGKEIKFLLHFVKESKQDESGMPNNRFLAERTGGTYSTLKVQPAELEDSGVYFCASSNPEGGTETQYFGPGTRLLVL.

CDR3 nucleotide sequence: TGCAGCGTTGCGACCCTAGCGGGGGGGCAAGATACGCAGTATTTT. Protein: CSVATLAGGQDTQYF. V is TRBV29-1 and J is TRBJ2-3, with 12 bases that match TRBD2. The trim removed 4 bases at V and 5 bases at J, leaving 7 bases unmatched. The CDR3 runs to 15 residues. Germline V gene data show CDR1 as SQVTM and CDR2 as ANQGSEA.

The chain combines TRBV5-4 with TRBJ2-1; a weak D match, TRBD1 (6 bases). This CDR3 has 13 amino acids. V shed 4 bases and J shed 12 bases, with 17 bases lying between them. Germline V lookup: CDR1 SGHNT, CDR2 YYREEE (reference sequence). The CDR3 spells CASSLQGRQGQFF. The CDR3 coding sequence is TGTGCCAGCAGCCTTCAGGGGCGGCAAGGGCAGTTCTTC. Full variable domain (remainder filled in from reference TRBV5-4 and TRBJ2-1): ETGVTQSPTHLIKTRGQQVTLRCSSQSGHNTVSWYQQALGQGPQFIFQYYREEENGRGNFPPRFSGLQFPNYSSELNVNALELDDSALYLCASSLQGRQGQFFGPGTRLTVL.

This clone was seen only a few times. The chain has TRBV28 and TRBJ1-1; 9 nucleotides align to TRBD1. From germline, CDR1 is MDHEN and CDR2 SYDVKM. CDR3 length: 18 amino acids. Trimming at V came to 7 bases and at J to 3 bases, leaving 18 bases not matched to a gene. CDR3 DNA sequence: TGTGCCAGCAACGAACCGCCGAGTTCGGGACAGGGTTACACTGAAGCTTTCTTT. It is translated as CASNEPPSSGQGYTEAFF.

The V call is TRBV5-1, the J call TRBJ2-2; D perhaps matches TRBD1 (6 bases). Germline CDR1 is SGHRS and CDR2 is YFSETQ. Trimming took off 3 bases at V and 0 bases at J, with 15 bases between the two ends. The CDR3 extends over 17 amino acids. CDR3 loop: CASSYSPTGTNTGELFF. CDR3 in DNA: TGCGCCAGCAGCTATAGCCCGACAGGCACGAACACCGGGGAGCTGTTTTTT.

The CDR3 protein is CASSFSGGAYNEQFF. CDR3 sequence (DNA): TGTGCCAGCAGTTTTAGCGGGGGGGCCTACAATGAGCAGTTCTTC. The V call is TRBV28, the J call TRBJ2-1, with TRBD2 matching over 11 bases. After removal of 3 bases from V and 2 bases from J, the junction contained 0 bases not matched to a gene. CDR3 size: 15 residues. Germline V gene lookup returns CDR1 MDHEN and CDR2 SYDVKM.

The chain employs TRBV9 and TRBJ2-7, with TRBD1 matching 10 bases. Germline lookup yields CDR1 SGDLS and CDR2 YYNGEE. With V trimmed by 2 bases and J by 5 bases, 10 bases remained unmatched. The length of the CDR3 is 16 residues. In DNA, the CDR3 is TGTGCCAGCAGCGTCGAAGCAGGGGACAGGGGCCACGAGCAGTACTTC. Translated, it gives CASSVEAGDRGHEQYF.

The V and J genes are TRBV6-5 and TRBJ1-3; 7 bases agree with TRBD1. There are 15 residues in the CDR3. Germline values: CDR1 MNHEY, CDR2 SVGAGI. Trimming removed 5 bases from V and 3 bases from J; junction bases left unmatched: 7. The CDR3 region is CASSIGTVGGNTIYF. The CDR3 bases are TGTGCCAGCAGTATTGGGACAGTAGGTGGAAACACCATATATTTT.

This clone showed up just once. This CDR3 reads CASSQTGYEQYF. CDR3 nucleotide sequence: TGTGCCAGCAGCCAGACAGGCTACGAGCAGTACTTC. J is TRBJ2-7 and V is TRBV14, with a tentative D call TRBD1 (6 bases). V was trimmed by 3 bases and J by 3 bases, leaving 6 bases between them. This CDR3 is 12 amino acids long. Germline V gene data show CDR1 as SGHDN and CDR2 as FVKESK.